The source of this TCR beta chain is a study of blood T cells in healthy people across ages. This clonotype was observed a single time. Germline is not matched at one junction end, which may reflect a read error. The CDR3 covers 15 residues. Germline CDR1 is MNHEY and CDR2 is SMNVEV (reference sequence). Donors were healthy Caucasian individuals from Russia aged roughly 6 to 90. A second roughly 6 to 11 cycle PCR used barcoded and J-beta primers. TCRdb reprocessed the 5' RACE reads with MiXCR, giving one entry per CDR3 protein. Counted here are 1.5 million to 2 million distinct CDR3 sequences, 28% occurring once; the ten biggest clones make up about 8%.

The rearrangement joins TRBV27 to TRBJ1-5; D gene uncertain. Sequencing was performed on blood. This TCR was recovered from a woman aged 25 to 39 in good health. The CDR3 coding sequence is TGTGCCAGCAGTTTATCCAACCCTAGCAATCGGCCCCAGCATTTT. Amino acid sequence: CASSLSNPSNRPQHF.